This TCR beta chain was observed in a study of blood T cell repertoires in COVID-19. As for the study in general: From the United States, Italy and Spain came samples of acute and convalescent COVID-19. PBMCs, B-cell-depleted T cells, or T cells provided the cDNA or gDNA that made up the material.

Original handling: Reference gene primer amplification in the assay estimated nucleated cell counts. Data came from immunoSEQ multiplex PCR; TCRdb stores just in-frame clones and leaves some out. That table supplies the V and J calls and clone size; D and trimming were determined from the DNA. This sample has fewer than 70,000 clones, with 80% to 95% found just once. The sequenced sample consisted of peripheral blood. This sequence originates from a man in his fifties with active COVID-19.

The CDR3 sequence: CASSLGWTGRNIQYF. CDR3 in DNA: TGTGCCAGCAGTTTAGGCTGGACAGGGCGGAACATTCAGTACTTC. V usage is TRBV28 and J usage is TRBJ2-4; TRBD1 agrees at 8 bases. The CDR3 is made up of 15 amino acids. Germline V gives CDR1 MDHEN, CDR2 SYDVKM. Germline trimming cut 2 bases from V and 7 bases from J; bases unmatched to any gene: 7.